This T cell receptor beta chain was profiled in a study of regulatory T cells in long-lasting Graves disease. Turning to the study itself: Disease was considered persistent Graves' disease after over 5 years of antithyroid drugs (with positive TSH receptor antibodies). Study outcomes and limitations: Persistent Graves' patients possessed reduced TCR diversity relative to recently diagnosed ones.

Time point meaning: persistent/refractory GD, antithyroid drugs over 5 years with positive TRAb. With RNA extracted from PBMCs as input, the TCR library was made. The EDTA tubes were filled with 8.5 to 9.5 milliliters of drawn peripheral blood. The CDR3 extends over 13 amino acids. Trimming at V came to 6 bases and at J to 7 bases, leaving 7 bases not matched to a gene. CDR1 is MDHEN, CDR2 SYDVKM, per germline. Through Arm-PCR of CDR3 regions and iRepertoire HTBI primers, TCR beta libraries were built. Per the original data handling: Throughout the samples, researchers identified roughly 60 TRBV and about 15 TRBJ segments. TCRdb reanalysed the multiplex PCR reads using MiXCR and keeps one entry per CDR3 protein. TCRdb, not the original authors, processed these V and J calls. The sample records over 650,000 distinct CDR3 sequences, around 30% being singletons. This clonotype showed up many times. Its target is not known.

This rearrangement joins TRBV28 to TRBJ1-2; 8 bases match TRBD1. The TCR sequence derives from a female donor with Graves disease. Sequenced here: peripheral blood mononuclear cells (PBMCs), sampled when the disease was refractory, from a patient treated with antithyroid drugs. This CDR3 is CASSTDRGGGYTF. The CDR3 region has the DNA TGTGCCAGCAGCACTGACAGGGGTGGTGGCTACACCTTC.